This entry concerns a single T cell receptor (beta chain). What it binds is not known. This record belongs to a study of T cells in Graves' hyperthyroidism and ophthalmopathy. Study-wide points: Ophthalmopathy was model-predicted a median roughly six months pre-onset. Using 13 V-J features, a model discriminated ophthalmopathy from stable hyperthyroidism.

The CDR3 has 13 residues. V dropped 10 bases and J dropped 0 bases, with 13 bases sitting between them. Looked up from germline, CDR1 is SGHNT and CDR2 is YYREEE (reference sequence). TCR beta CDR3 regions were amplified from RNA. With the HTBI primer set, the TCR CDR3 went through a first round of RT-PCR. Via MiXCR, TCRdb re-called the multiplex PCR reads, giving one row per CDR3 protein. The sample lists hundreds of thousands of distinct CDR3 sequences, 12% to 15% seen once, with 10% to 13% in the top ten. Newly diagnosed hyperthyroidism, duration under 2 months, in patients aged 18 to 65. Orbital computed tomography and thyroid ultrasound, together with serum TRAb and thyroxine and clinical symptoms, were used for diagnoses.

The chain links TRBV5-4 to TRBJ1-1; no clear D. Sample: blood. The TCR originated in a woman aged 18-29 years with Graves' hyperthyroidism. Here the CDR3 DNA reads TGTGCCTTCGAGCTCGGAGTGAACACTGAAGCTTTCTTT. Translating it yields CAFELGVNTEAFF. Filled out from reference TRBV5-4 and TRBJ1-1, the complete variable domain reads ETGVTQSPTHLIKTRGQQVTLRCSSQSGHNTVSWYQQALGQGPQFIFQYYREEENGRGNFPPRFSGLQFPNYSSELNVNALELDDSALYLCAFELGVNTEAFFGQGTRLTVV.